A selection of T cell receptor beta chains follows, all from one sample in a study of circulating and synovial CD4+ cells in juvenile arthritis. The table came from immunoSEQ multiplex PCR; TCRdb's copy has only in-frame clones and leaves some out. This table has 30,000 to 40,000 clones, nearly 95% appearing once. The sample was CD4+ T cells from blood. The receptors were gathered from a human donor with juvenile idiopathic arthritis. Both conserved end residues are part of each CDR3. A D gene is named only where the DNA matches it firmly. Clone size is given for some rows only: seen once, a few or many times, or a class if the clone is expanded.

V	size	D	J	CDR3	DNA
TRBV28	.	.	TRBJ2-2	CASSLGGTGELFF	TGTGCCAGCAGTTTAGGGGGGACCGGGGAGCTGTTTTTT
TRBV13	.	.	TRBJ1-1	CASSLGGGTMNTEAFF	TGTGCCAGCAGCCTAGGGGGGGGGACCATGAACACTGAAGCTTTCTTT
TRBV6-5	.	TRBD2	TRBJ2-3	CASSYTPLAVTDTQYF	TGTGCCAGCAGTTACACACCTCTAGCGGTAACAGATACGCAGTATTTT
TRBV10-1	.	.	TRBJ2-7	CASSKEQSPYEQYF	TGCGCCAGCAGCAAGGAGCAGAGCCCCTACGAGCAGTACTTC
TRBV29-1	.	.	TRBJ1-1	CSSGHHGDTEAFF	TGCAGCTCGGGACACCACGGGGACACTGAAGCTTTCTTT
TRBV7-9	.	.	TRBJ2-5	CASSFGQRGETQYF	TGTGCCAGCAGCTTCGGGCAGAGAGGGGAGACCCAGTACTTC
TRBV6-5	.	TRBD2	TRBJ2-7	CASSRGFYEQYF	TGTGCCAGCTCGCGGGGGTTCTACGAGCAGTACTTC
TRBV6-5	.	TRBD2	TRBJ2-3	CASSPGGGDTQYF	TGTGCCAGCAGCCCGGGAGGAGGAGATACGCAGTATTTT
TRBV19	.	TRBD2	TRBJ2-5	CASSMVAGDEETQYF	TGTGCCAGTAGTATGGTTGCGGGGGATGAAGAGACCCAGTACTTC
TRBV29-1	.	.	TRBJ2-3	CSVAGASTDTQYF	TGCAGCGTTGCAGGCGCAAGCACAGATACGCAGTATTTT
TRBV12-2	.	.	TRBJ2-1	CASANGLAGYNEQFF	TGTGCAAGTGCAAATGGACTAGCGGGGTACAATGAGCAGTTCTTC
TRBV7-9	.	.	TRBJ1-5	CALGGARNQPQHF	TGTGCCTTGGGGGGGGCGCGCAATCAGCCCCAGCATTTT
TRBV11-2	.	.	TRBJ2-1	CASSLQGSYNEQFF	TGTGCCAGCAGCTTACAGGGTTCCTACAATGAGCAGTTCTTC
TRBV15	.	TRBD2	TRBJ2-7	CATSRASGGLAVYEQYF	TGTGCCACCAGCAGAGCCTCCGGAGGACTAGCTGTTTACGAGCAGTACTTC
TRBV19	.	.	TRBJ1-2	CASSNHRVSYGYTF	TGTGCCAGTAGTAACCACAGGGTTTCCTATGGCTACACCTTC
TRBV9	.	.	TRBJ2-2	CASSVFQRLNTGELFF	TGTGCCAGCAGCGTGTTCCAGCGTTTGAACACCGGGGAGCTGTTTTTT
TRBV19	once	TRBD2	TRBJ2-2	CASISGGPANTGELFF	TGTGCCAGTATTAGCGGGGGGCCGGCGAACACCGGGGAGCTGTTTTTT
TRBV7-2	.	TRBD1	TRBJ1-1	CASSRDRSTEAFF	TGTGCCAGCAGCCGGGACAGAAGCACTGAAGCTTTCTTT
TRBV7-8	.	TRBD1	TRBJ2-2	CASSLATGGNTGELFF	TGTGCCAGCAGCTTAGCGACAGGGGGGAACACCGGGGAGCTGTTTTTT
TRBV28	few	.	TRBJ1-4	CASSLMRQGGEKLFF	TGTGCCAGCAGTTTAATGAGGCAAGGGGGTGAAAAACTGTTTTTT
TRBV6-1	.	.	TRBJ2-4	CASRTGQLNIQYF	TGTGCCAGCAGGACAGGACAGCTAAACATTCAGTACTTC
TRBV6-1	.	.	TRBJ1-4	CASSEEGTTNEKLFF	TGTGCCAGCAGTGAAGAGGGGACAACTAATGAAAAACTGTTTTTT
TRBV30	once	.	TRBJ2-4	CAWSVRGGGNIQYF	TGTGCCTGGAGTGTACGTGGCGGAGGCAACATTCAGTACTTC
TRBV7-2	.	TRBD1	TRBJ1-1	CASSEDRHTEAFF	TGTGCCAGCAGCGAGGACAGGCACACTGAAGCTTTCTTT
TRBV13	.	.	TRBJ1-2	CASSLFGYGSGGSYTF	TGTGCCAGCAGCTTATTCGGGTACGGGTCGGGGGGCAGCTACACCTTC
TRBV7-2	.	TRBD1	TRBJ2-7	CASSRYRGFNYEQYF	TGTGCCAGCAGCCGATACAGGGGGTTTAACTACGAGCAGTACTTC
TRBV5-4	.	.	TRBJ1-3	CASSPPGSGNTIYF	TGTGCCAGCAGCCCCCCGGGTTCTGGAAACACCATATATTTT
TRBV7-2	few	.	TRBJ2-5	CASSPPGVQETQYF	TGTGCCAGCAGCCCCCCCGGGGTTCAAGAGACCCAGTACTTC
TRBV19	.	.	TRBJ1-4	CASSMGTSTNEKLFF	TGTGCCAGTAGTATGGGGACATCAACTAATGAAAAACTGTTTTTT
TRBV7-9	.	TRBD1	TRBJ2-7	CASSLIGLGQAYEQYF	TGTGCCAGCAGCTTAATCGGACTTGGACAGGCCTACGAGCAGTACTTC
TRBV5-1	.	.	TRBJ1-1	CASSPRRGNTEAFF	TGCGCCAGCAGCCCCCGGCGGGGGAACACTGAAGCTTTCTTT
TRBV29-1	.	.	TRBJ2-3	CSVAGVHIDTQYF	TGCAGCGTTGCGGGAGTACACATAGATACGCAGTATTTT
TRBV18	once	TRBD1	TRBJ1-1	CASSPPSGGPTNTEAFF	TGTGCCAGCTCACCTCCGTCAGGGGGCCCAACGAACACTGAAGCTTTCTTT
TRBV27	.	TRBD2	TRBJ2-7	CASSFSSGSFINEQYF	TGTGCCAGCAGTTTCTCAAGCGGGAGCTTCATCAACGAGCAGTACTTC
TRBV7-9	.	.	TRBJ1-1	CASRGQVGNTEAFF	TGTGCCAGCAGGGGGCAAGTAGGGAACACTGAAGCTTTCTTT
TRBV5-6	.	TRBD2	TRBJ2-5	CASSAGLAGLETQYF	TGTGCCAGCAGCGCAGGACTAGCGGGGTTGGAGACCCAGTACTTC
TRBV7-8	.	TRBD2	TRBJ2-2	CASSLGTSGTGELFF	TGTGCCAGCAGCTTAGGGACTAGCGGCACCGGGGAGCTGTTTTTT